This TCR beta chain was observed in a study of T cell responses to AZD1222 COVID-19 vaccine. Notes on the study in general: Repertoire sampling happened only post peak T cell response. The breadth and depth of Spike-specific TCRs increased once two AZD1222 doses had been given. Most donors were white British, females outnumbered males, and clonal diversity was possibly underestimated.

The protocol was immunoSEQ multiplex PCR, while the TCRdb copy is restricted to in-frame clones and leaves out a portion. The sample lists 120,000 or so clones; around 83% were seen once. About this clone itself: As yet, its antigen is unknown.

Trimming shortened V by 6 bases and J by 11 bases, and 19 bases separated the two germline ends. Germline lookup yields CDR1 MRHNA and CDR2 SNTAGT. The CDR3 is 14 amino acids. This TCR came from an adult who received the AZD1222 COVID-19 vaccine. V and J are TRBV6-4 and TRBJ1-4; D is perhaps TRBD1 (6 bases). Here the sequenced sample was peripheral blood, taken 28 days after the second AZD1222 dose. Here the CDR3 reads CASRKWDIEGKLFF. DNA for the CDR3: TGTGCCAGCAGGAAATGGGACATCGAGGGTAAACTGTTTTTT.